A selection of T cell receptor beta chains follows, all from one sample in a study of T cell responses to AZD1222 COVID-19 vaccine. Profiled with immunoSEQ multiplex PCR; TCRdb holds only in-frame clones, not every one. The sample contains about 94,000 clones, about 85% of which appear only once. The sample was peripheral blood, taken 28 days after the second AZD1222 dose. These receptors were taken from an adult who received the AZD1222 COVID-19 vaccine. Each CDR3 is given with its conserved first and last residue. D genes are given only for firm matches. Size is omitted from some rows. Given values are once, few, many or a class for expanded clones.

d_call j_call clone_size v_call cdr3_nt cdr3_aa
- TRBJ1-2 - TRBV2 TGTGCCGGAGGGGAGGGGCTCTATGGCTACACCTTC CAGGEGLYGYTF
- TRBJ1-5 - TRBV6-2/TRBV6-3 TGTGCCAGCAGTTACTCGATGGTTCAGCCCCAGCATTTT CASSYSMVQPQHF
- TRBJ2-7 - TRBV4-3 TGCGCCAGCAGCCAAGATTGGGGGCGCAGCTCCTACGAGCAGTACTTC CASSQDWGRSSYEQYF
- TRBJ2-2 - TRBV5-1 TGCGCCAGCAGCTTGGCCGGACACGCCGCGAACACCGGGGAGCTGTTTTTT CASSLAGHAANTGELFF
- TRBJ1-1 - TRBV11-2 TGTGCCAGCAGCCCGGGGCTCGACCAAGCTTTCTTT CASSPGLDQAFF
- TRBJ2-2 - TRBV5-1 TGCGCCAGCAGCTTAACAGCCGCGGCCGCCACCGGGGAGCTGTTTTTT CASSLTAAAATGELFF
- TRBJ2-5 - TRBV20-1 TGCAGTGCTAGCCTAGTCGGGACCCAGTACTTC CSASLVGTQYF
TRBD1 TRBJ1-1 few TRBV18 TGTGCCAGCTCGCCCGGGACAGTTAACACTGAAGCTTTCTTT CASSPGTVNTEAFF
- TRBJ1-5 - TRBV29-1 TGCAGCGTTGAGACTGATAGCAATCAGCCCCAGCATTTT CSVETDSNQPQHF
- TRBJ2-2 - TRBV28 TGTGCCAGCAGTACCCCCGCGCGAGGCACCGGGGAGCTGTTTTTT CASSTPARGTGELFF
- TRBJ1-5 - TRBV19 TGTGCCAGTAGTATAGGCGGAGGGGAAGGCAATCAGCCCCAGCATTTT CASSIGGGEGNQPQHF
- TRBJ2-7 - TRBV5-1 TGCGCCAGCAGCTTGGACGGGACCTCCTACGAGCAGTACTTC CASSLDGTSYEQYF
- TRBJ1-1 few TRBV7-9 TGTGCCAGCAGCTTACTTCGACAGCCCCCTAAAACTGAAGCTTTCTTT CASSLLRQPPKTEAFF
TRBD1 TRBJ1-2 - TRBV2 TGTGCCAGCAGCCAAGGGACAGGGAACTATGGCTACACCTTC CASSQGTGNYGYTF
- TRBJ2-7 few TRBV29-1 TGCAGCGGCCATGAAGGCTACGAGCAGTACTTC CSGHEGYEQYF
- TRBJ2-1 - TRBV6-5 TGTGCCAGCAGAGACTTGAGGGGCAGATACAATGAGCAGTTCTTC CASRDLRGRYNEQFF
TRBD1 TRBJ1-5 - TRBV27 TGTGCCAGCAGCCACGGGACAGGGGGCCCCCTAAACAATCAGCCCCAGCATTTT CASSHGTGGPLNNQPQHF
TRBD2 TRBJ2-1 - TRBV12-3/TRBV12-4 TGTGCCAGCAGTCCTCTAAAGCGGGAGAGTAAGTTCTTC CASSPLKRESKFF
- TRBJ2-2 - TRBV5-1 TGCGCCAGCGGGGGTACGGTCACCGGGGAGCTGTTTTTT CASGGTVTGELFF
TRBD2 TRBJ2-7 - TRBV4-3 TGCGCCAGCAGCCAGCGAGCGGGAGCAGAACACTACGAGCAGTACTTC CASSQRAGAEHYEQYF
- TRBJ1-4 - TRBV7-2 TGTGCCAGCAGCTTAGTCAGGGTCGGGGAAAAACTGTTTTTT CASSLVRVGEKLFF
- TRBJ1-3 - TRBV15 TGTGCCACCAGCAGAGATCTCACAGGGAACGGAAACACCATATATTTT CATSRDLTGNGNTIYF
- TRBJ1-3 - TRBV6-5 TGTGCCAACCAGCCGAGGGCGTCTGGAAACACCATATATTTT CANQPRASGNTIYF
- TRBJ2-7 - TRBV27 TGTGCCAGCAGTACCAGGGGGGACTACGAGCAGTACTTC CASSTRGDYEQYF
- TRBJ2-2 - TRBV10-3 TGTGCCATCAGTGAGTCGATGGGGGCGCGGACCGGGGAGCTGTTTTTT CAISESMGARTGELFF
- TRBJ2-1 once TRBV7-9 TGTGCCAGCAGCTCACAAACGGGGCCCTACAATGAGCAGTTCTTC CASSSQTGPYNEQFF
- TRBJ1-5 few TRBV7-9 TGTGCCAGCAGCTTGGCAGGGGGCAATCAGCCCCAGCATTTT CASSLAGGNQPQHF
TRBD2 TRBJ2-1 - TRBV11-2 TGTGCCAGCAGCCAGACAAGGACTAGAACCGATGATGAGCAGTTCTTC CASSQTRTRTDDEQFF
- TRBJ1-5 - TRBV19 TGTGCCAGTAGTACCCGGTCTCAGCAGCCCCAGCATTTT CASSTRSQQPQHF
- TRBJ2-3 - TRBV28 TGTGCCAGCAGTTCCCCCGTACTAGGGACTAGCACAGATACGCAGTATTTT CASSSPVLGTSTDTQYF
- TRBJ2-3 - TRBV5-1 TGCGCCAGCAGCTTGAACGAGCGGGATACGCAGTATTTT CASSLNERDTQYF
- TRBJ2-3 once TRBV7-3 TGTGCCAGCAGCTTAAATCCTACCGGCGGGACAGATACGCAGTATTTT CASSLNPTGGTDTQYF
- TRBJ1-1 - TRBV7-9 TGTGCCAGCAGCCCAGGGTCGGGCAGGGTAAACACTGAAGCTTTCTTT CASSPGSGRVNTEAFF
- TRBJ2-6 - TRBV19 TGTGCCAGCCGGGACATAGGTGGTCCCGGGGCCAACGTCCTGACTTTC CASRDIGGPGANVLTF
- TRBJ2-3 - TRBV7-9 TGTGCCAGCAGCTCCCGCCCGACAGTTGATACGCAGTATTTT CASSSRPTVDTQYF
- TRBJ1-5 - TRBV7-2 TGTGCCAGCAGCTTAGGTACGGGGGCGTGGAGCAATCAGCCCCAGCATTTT CASSLGTGAWSNQPQHF
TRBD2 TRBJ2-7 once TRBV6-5 TGTGCCAGCAGTCCGAGCGGGAGCTCCTACGAGCAGTACTTC CASSPSGSSYEQYF
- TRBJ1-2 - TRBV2 TGTGCCAGCACTGAAGGGTGGCAGGTTTTCTACACCTTC CASTEGWQVFYTF
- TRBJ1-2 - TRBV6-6 TGTGCCAGCAGGACAGGAGAAAACTATGGCTACACCTTC CASRTGENYGYTF
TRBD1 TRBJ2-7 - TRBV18 TGTGCCAGCTCGGGTGTGAACAGGGGGCGCATTACAACCTCCTACGAGCAGTACTTC CASSGVNRGRITTSYEQYF
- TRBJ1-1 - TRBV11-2 TGTGCCAGCAGCCTTTTCCCAAGGGGGAACACTGAAGCTTTCTTT CASSLFPRGNTEAFF
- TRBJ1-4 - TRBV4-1 TGCGCCAGCAGCCCAGATGAGGAAAAACTGTTTTTT CASSPDEEKLFF
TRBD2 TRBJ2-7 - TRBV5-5 TGTGCCAGCAGCGGAGGACTAGCGGGAGCCGGCCGATCCTACGAGCAGTACTTC CASSGGLAGAGRSYEQYF
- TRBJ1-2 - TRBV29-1 TGCAGCGTTCTGGGGGCGACGGGACTATCCGGCTACACCTTC CSVLGATGLSGYTF
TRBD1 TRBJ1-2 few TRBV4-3 TGCGCCAGCAGCCTCGGACAGGGGGCGGACTATGGCTACACCTTC CASSLGQGADYGYTF
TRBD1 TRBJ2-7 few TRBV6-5 TGTGCCAGCAGTTCTCCCGGGACAGGGATCGACGAGCAGTACTTC CASSSPGTGIDEQYF
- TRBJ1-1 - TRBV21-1 TGTGCCAGCAACAAAGGGGAGGAGGCCACTGAATCTTTCTTT CASNKGEEATESFF
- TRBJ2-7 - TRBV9 TGTGCCAGCAGCGTAAATGGGGAATCCTACGAGCAGTACTTC CASSVNGESYEQYF
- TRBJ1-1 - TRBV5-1 TGCGCCAGCAGCTTGGCGCGGAGTAGCCACACTGAAGCTTTCTTT CASSLARSSHTEAFF
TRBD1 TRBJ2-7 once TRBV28 TGTGCCAGCAGGGATCCCGGGACAGGCTACGAGCAGTACTTC CASRDPGTGYEQYF
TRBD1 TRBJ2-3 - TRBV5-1 TGCGCCAGCGGCTCCATCCAGGGGGACACAGATACGCAGTATTTT CASGSIQGDTDTQYF
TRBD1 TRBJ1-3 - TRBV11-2 TGTGCCAGCAGCTTACGGGACAGGGGTGTACTGGGATCTGGAAACACCATATATTTT CASSLRDRGVLGSGNTIYF
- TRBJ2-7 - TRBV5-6 TGTGCCAGCAGCTTGGACGGGGGCAGCAACGTTCTCGAGCAGTACTTC CASSLDGGSNVLEQYF
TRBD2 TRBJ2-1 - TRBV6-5 TGTGCCAGCAGGCTGACGGGACTAGCGGAAAATGAGCAGTTCTTC CASRLTGLAENEQFF
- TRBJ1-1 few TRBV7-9 TGTGCCAGCAGCTTAGAGGCAGGGCGGGGGTTACAGGGCACTGAAGCTTTCTTT CASSLEAGRGLQGTEAFF